Given below is one TCR beta chain in context. CDR1 SGHDT and CDR2 YYEEEE come from the germline V gene. V lost 0 bases, J lost 5 bases, and 6 bases lay in between. There are 13 residues in the CDR3. This sample stems from a study of blood T cell repertoires in COVID-19. Across the whole study: Collection of acute and convalescent COVID-19 samples took place in the United States, Italy and Spain. PBMCs, B-cell-depleted T cells, or T cells provided the cDNA or gDNA that made up the material.

Profiling relied on immunoSEQ multiplex PCR, and the TCRdb table lists in-frame clones only, not all of them. This sample has approximately 230,000 clones, with around 88% found just once. Living in about two dozen US areas, the participants were between roughly 18 and 89 years of age. Assignments of participants to cohorts depended upon their own reported clinical history. The sequencing sample was made of PBMCs or T cells enriched from blood (not recorded which). This receptor was identified in a woman between 50 and 59 years old with acute COVID-19. The chain has TRBV5-6 and TRBJ1-3, with D unclear. The CDR3 DNA reads TGTGCCAGCAGCTTGGTCGGTAGAAACACCATATATTTT. It codes for CASSLVGRNTIYF.